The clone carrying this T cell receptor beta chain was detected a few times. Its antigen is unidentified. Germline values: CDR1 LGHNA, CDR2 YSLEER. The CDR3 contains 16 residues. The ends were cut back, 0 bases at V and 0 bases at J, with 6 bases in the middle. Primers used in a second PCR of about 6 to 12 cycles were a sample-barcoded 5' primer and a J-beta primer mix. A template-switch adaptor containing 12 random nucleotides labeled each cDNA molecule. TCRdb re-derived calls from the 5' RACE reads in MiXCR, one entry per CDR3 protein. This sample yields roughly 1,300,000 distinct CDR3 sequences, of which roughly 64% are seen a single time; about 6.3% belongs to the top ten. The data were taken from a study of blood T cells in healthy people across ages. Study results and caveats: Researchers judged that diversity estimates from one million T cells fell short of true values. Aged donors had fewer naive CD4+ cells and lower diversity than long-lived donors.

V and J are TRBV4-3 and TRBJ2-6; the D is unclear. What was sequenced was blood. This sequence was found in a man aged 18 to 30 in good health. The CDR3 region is CASSQEGFSGANVLTF. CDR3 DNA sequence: TGCGCCAGCAGCCAAGAAGGATTCTCTGGGGCCAACGTCCTGACTTTC.